A selection of T cell receptor beta chains follows, all from one sample in a study of neurological immune-mediated disorders. TCRdb re-analysed the 5' RACE reads in MiXCR, keeping a single row per CDR3 protein. The table includes roughly 49,000 distinct CDR3 sequences, 10% to 15% detected once. Sequenced material: PBMCs. Source of these receptors: a male donor with HTLV-1-associated myelopathy (HAM/TSP). CDR3s leave out the opening cysteine and the closing phenylalanine or tryptophan. Fields, in order: V gene, J gene, CDR3 protein.

v_gene: TRBV29-1; j_gene: TRBJ1-1; CDR3aa: SVLRGGQMGAF
v_gene: TRBV27; j_gene: TRBJ1-2; CDR3aa: ASSEPGGYGYT
v_gene: TRBV20-1; j_gene: TRBJ2-1; CDR3aa: SASVAGGSGGQF
v_gene: TRBV6-6; j_gene: TRBJ1-3; CDR3aa: ASSRTQTNTIY
v_gene: TRBV7-9; j_gene: TRBJ2-5; CDR3aa: ASSRDSRETQY
v_gene: TRBV20-1; j_gene: TRBJ2-7; CDR3aa: SARRSSGASYEQY
v_gene: TRBV24-1; j_gene: TRBJ1-2; CDR3aa: ATSDSERANYGYT
v_gene: TRBV20-1; j_gene: TRBJ2-4; CDR3aa: SAGGGAKNIQY
v_gene: TRBV28; j_gene: TRBJ2-5; CDR3aa: ASSPVFRGADQETQY
v_gene: TRBV5-1; j_gene: TRBJ1-1; CDR3aa: ASSLGLGNTEAF
v_gene: TRBV6-5; j_gene: TRBJ2-7; CDR3aa: ASSYSGEQY
v_gene: TRBV5-1; j_gene: TRBJ2-3; CDR3aa: ASSPLVGPSTDTQY
v_gene: TRBV6-2/TRBV6-3; j_gene: TRBJ2-5; CDR3aa: ASSHGRRLQETQY
v_gene: TRBV12-3/TRBV12-4; j_gene: TRBJ2-7; CDR3aa: ASSLDPKQY
v_gene: TRBV7-3; j_gene: TRBJ1-3; CDR3aa: ASSLTGGSGNTIY
v_gene: TRBV29-1; j_gene: TRBJ2-1; CDR3aa: SVTSGSYNEQF
v_gene: TRBV5-6; j_gene: TRBJ2-1; CDR3aa: ASSLAAGTYNEQF